The 10 T cell receptor beta chains given below trace back to one sample, sequenced in a study of blood T cell repertoires in COVID-19. The table came from immunoSEQ multiplex PCR; TCRdb's copy has only in-frame clones and leaves some out. The sample has 200,000 to 250,000 clones, 70% to 90% seen once. What was sequenced was peripheral blood. The receptor source for this set is a man aged 35 to 55 with acute or convalescent COVID-19.

The V gene is TRBV7-9, the J gene TRBJ1-1; D is unclear. CDR1 SEHNR and CDR2 FQNEAQ come from the germline V gene (reference sequence). The CDR3 is 15 amino acids. V lost 1 base and J lost 5, with 14 bases in between. CDR3 sequence (DNA): TGTGCCAGCAGCTTAGTAGGTCGGGCGGGTACTGAAGCTTTCTTT. It is translated as CASSLVGRAGTEAFF. The full variable domain, rest sourced from reference TRBV7-9 and TRBJ1-1, is DTGVSQNPRHKITKRGQNVTFRCDPISEHNRLYWYRQTLGQGPEFLTYFQNEAQLEKSRLLSDRFSAERPKGSFSTLEIQRTEQGDSAMYLCASSLVGRAGTEAFFGQGTRLTVV.

In its sample, this clone was seen a few times. This sequence joins TRBV10-2 and TRBJ2-7; 10 nucleotides line up with TRBD2. The junction had 12 bases not matched to a gene; V was cut back by 0 bases and J by 4 bases. The CDR3 length is 18 residues. Germline V gives CDR1 WSHSY, CDR2 SAAADI. CDR3 loop: CASSESRSSGGVRYEQYF. The CDR3 DNA sequence: TGCGCCAGCAGTGAGTCGAGATCGAGCGGGGGGGTAAGGTACGAGCAGTACTTC.

The chain links TRBV5-1 to TRBJ1-4; D is perhaps TRBD1 (5 bases). Germline V gene sequence: CDR1 SGHRS, CDR2 YFSETQ. The CDR3 is made up of 14 amino acids. The germline V and J ends were trimmed by 2 bases and 3 bases, with 8 bases remaining between them. CDR3 loop: CASSFPGPNEKLFF. Here the CDR3 DNA reads TGCGCCAGCAGCTTTCCAGGGCCTAATGAAAAACTGTTTTTT.

The chain uses TRBV4-2 and TRBJ2-5; D is perhaps TRBD2 (6 bases). The V end lost 5 bases, the J end lost 2 bases, and 15 bases lay between the germline ends. Germline loops: CDR1 LGHNA, CDR2 YNFKEQ. This CDR3 comprises 15 residues. CDR3 in amino acids: CASSYSPAGQETQYF. The CDR3 DNA reads TGTGCCAGCAGCTATAGTCCGGCGGGGCAAGAGACCCAGTACTTC.

The chain joins TRBV27 to TRBJ1-6, with D possibly matching TRBD1 (6 bases). The CDR3 spans 13 residues. Germline CDR1 reads MNHEY; CDR2 reads SMNVEV (reference sequence). Trimming stripped 5 bases from V and 9 bases from J, with 11 bases between. CDR3 bases: TGTGCCAGCAGTGGACAGCCTTTTTCACCCCTCCACTTT. Translated, it gives CASSGQPFSPLHF.

The J gene is TRBJ2-3, the V gene TRBV9, with 8 bases identical to TRBD1. Germline-derived CDR1 and CDR2 are SGDLS and YYNGEE. Trimming took 0 bases from V and 4 from J; bases not matched to a gene: 4. The CDR3 runs 15 residues. The DNA of the CDR3 is TGTGCCAGCAGCGTAGGGACAGGGATATCAGATACGCAGTATTTT. As protein: CASSVGTGISDTQYF.

V gene TRBV15 combines with J gene TRBJ1-2; 7 bases are shared with TRBD1. The ends lost 2 bases at V and 4 bases at J; junction bases unmatched: 4. Germline CDR1 reads LNHNV; CDR2 reads YYDKDF (reference sequence). The CDR3 is made up of 14 amino acids. CDR3: CATSRPGGSYGYTF. CDR3 nucleotides: TGTGCCACCAGCAGACCAGGGGGGAGCTATGGCTACACCTTC.

This clone was seen only once. The chain links TRBV6-5 to TRBJ1-1; D remains unclear. CDR1 and CDR2 from the germline V gene are MNHEY and SVGAGI. V was cut by 2 bases and J by 6 bases, with 16 bases left in between. This CDR3 has 15 residues. Here the CDR3 reads CASSYGSSALAEAFF. The CDR3 DNA sequence: TGTGCCAGCAGTTACGGTTCATCAGCGCTGGCTGAAGCTTTCTTT.

This clone has a handful of counts. The chain combines TRBV15 with TRBJ2-7; TRBD1 is a possible D gene (5 bases). The V end lost 0 bases, the J end lost 3 bases, and 6 bases lay between the germline ends. The germline gives CDR1 LNHNV, CDR2 YYDKDF (reference sequence). The CDR3 totals 13 residues. The CDR3 loop is CATSRDQGYEQYF. The CDR3 DNA reads TGTGCCACCAGCAGAGATCAGGGCTACGAGCAGTACTTC.

The CDR3 protein is CASSPGGKNTEAFF. The DNA of the CDR3 is TGTGCCAGCTCCCCGGGAGGGAAGAACACTGAAGCTTTCTTT. The chain has TRBV18 and TRBJ1-1; D gene ambiguous. V was pared by 6 bases and J by 1 base, with 12 bases between. CDR1 KGHSH and CDR2 LQKENI come from the germline V gene. The CDR3 loop spans 14 amino acids.